The rows below give T cell receptor beta chains drawn from one sample of a study of blood T cell repertoires in COVID-19. This table comes from immunoSEQ multiplex PCR, and its TCRdb copy is limited to in-frame clones, with some not included. The table has 55,000 to 70,000 clones, approximately 92% seen once. Source material: peripheral blood. The receptors were sampled from a man aged 55 to 70 with acute or convalescent COVID-19. Both conserved end residues are part of each CDR3. The D gene is left open where the match is weak. The listing skips clone size in some rows; elsewhere it reads once, few, many or a size class.

d_call j_call v_call clone_size cdr3_aa cdr3_nt
- TRBJ2-7 TRBV19 - CASSAGQMDSYEQYF TGTGCCAGTAGTGCCGGACAAATGGACAGCTACGAGCAGTACTTC
- TRBJ2-7 TRBV7-6 once CASSLSVQGPGLTYEQYF TGTGCCAGCAGCTTATCGGTTCAGGGGCCAGGGCTTACCTATGAGCAGTACTTC
TRBD1 TRBJ2-7 TRBV4-2 - CASSQDRGFTEQYF TGTGCCAGCAGCCAAGACAGGGGGTTTACCGAGCAGTACTTC
TRBD2 TRBJ2-3 TRBV15 once CATSRVLAGGTDTQYF TGTGCCACCAGCAGAGTGCTAGCGGGAGGAACAGATACGCAGTATTTT
TRBD1 TRBJ1-5 TRBV30 - CAWSDDRVQPQHF TGTGCCTGGAGTGACGACAGGGTTCAGCCCCAGCATTTT
TRBD1 TRBJ1-2 TRBV9 - CASSAGTGGDYGYTF TGTGCCAGCAGCGCCGGGACAGGGGGCGACTATGGCTACACCTTC
TRBD1 TRBJ2-6 TRBV5-1 - CASSPRTGVSGANVLTF TGCGCCAGCAGCCCCCGGACAGGGGTTTCTGGGGCCAACGTCCTGACTTTC
- TRBJ1-2 TRBV6-2/TRBV6-3 - CASSYRSFPYGYTF TGTGCCAGCAGTTACCGGTCTTTCCCATATGGCTACACCTTC
TRBD1 TRBJ1-5 TRBV6-1 - CASRTGGASQPQHF TGTGCCAGCAGGACAGGGGGCGCGAGTCAGCCCCAGCATTTT
TRBD1 TRBJ1-6 TRBV6-4 - CASSDSGGGAHYNSPLHF TGTGCCAGCAGTGACTCAGGGGGCGGAGCCCACTATAATTCACCCCTCCACTTT